The 12 T cell receptor beta chains listed next were all sequenced from one sample in a study of T cells after yellow fever vaccination. In TCRdb, the 5' RACE reads were re-called with MiXCR into one record per CDR3 protein. The data show about 27,000 distinct CDR3 sequences, 4.5% seen once. This sample comprised PBMCs, either bulk or a sorted T-cell subset (CD4+, CD8+, memory, or dextramer-sorted; not recorded which), obtained on the day of the yellow fever booster vaccination. All receptors come from a man between 18 and 35 years old who received the YFV17D yellow fever vaccine.

Many counts were recorded for this clonotype. The V call is TRBV3-1, the J call TRBJ1-2; unclear D gene. CDR1 LGHDT and CDR2 YNNKEL come from the germline V gene (reference sequence). V shed 2 bases and J shed 7 bases, with 8 bases lying between them. The CDR3 totals 12 residues. The DNA for the CDR3 is TGTGCCAGCAGCCAATCGTGGGTTGGCTACACCTTC. Translation gives CASSQSWVGYTF.

This clonotype showed up many times. This chain uses TRBV4-1 with TRBJ2-7; D possibly matches TRBD1 or TRBD2 (5 bases each). This CDR3 contains 16 residues. Trimming pared 0 bases from V and 5 bases from J, leaving 17 bases between. Looked up from germline, CDR1 is MGHRA and CDR2 is YSYEKL. DNA of the CDR3: TGCGCCAGCAGCCAAGACGAGGGGACCTATTTGCACGAGCAGTACGTC. It is translated as CASSQDEGTYLHEQYV.

This clonotype showed up many times. The chain recombines TRBV5-6 with TRBJ2-1; TRBD2 agrees at 9 bases. Losses at the gene ends were 3 bases for V and 6 bases for J; bases not matched to a gene: 7. CDR3 length: 15 amino acids. The germline V gene encodes CDR1 SGHDT and CDR2 YYEEEE. The CDR3 DNA reads as TGTGCCAGCAGCTCGGGGGAGCGGGGGGTCAATGAGCAGTTCTTC. Translating it yields CASSSGERGVNEQFF.

This clonotype is classed as medium-sized. CDR3 DNA: TGCAGCGTTGGAATTAGCGGAAGGACAGATACGCAGTATTTT. Translated, it gives CSVGISGRTDTQYF. V is TRBV29-1 and J is TRBJ2-3; D perhaps matches TRBD2 (6 bases). V was trimmed by 4 bases and J by 3 bases, leaving 14 bases between them. This CDR3 is built from 14 residues. Germline assignment: CDR1 SQVTM and CDR2 ANQGSEA.

This clonotype has ten or more counts. V usage is TRBV7-3 and J usage is TRBJ2-5; 8 nucleotides align to TRBD1. V lost 5 bases, J lost 3 bases, and 5 bases stayed unmatched. This CDR3 contains 14 residues. Germline loops: CDR1 SGHTA, CDR2 FQGTGA. CDR3 nucleotides: TGTGCCAGCAGCCCGCAGGGGGCTAAAGAGACCCAGTACTTC. Protein: CASSPQGAKETQYF.

This clonotype was seen repeatedly, ten times or more. V gene TRBV5-1 combines with J gene TRBJ2-5, with 14 bases lining up with TRBD2. Germline CDR1 reads SGHRS; CDR2 reads YFSETQ. CDR3 length: 18 amino acids. With 1 base clipped from V and 4 bases from J, the junction kept 9 bases outside the gene matches. For the CDR3, the DNA is TGCGCCAGCAGCTTGTTACCAGCCGGGACTAGCGGGGGAGAGACCCAGTACTTC. Its protein product is CASSLLPAGTSGGETQYF.

This clonotype was counted ten times or more. The chain uses TRBV7-2 and TRBJ2-3; TRBD2 might be the D (7 bases). With 2 bases removed from V and 3 bases from J, the gap between germline ends came to 9 bases. Germline CDR1 and CDR2: SGHTA and FQGNSA. CDR3 size: 14 residues. CDR3 sequence: CASSLRGGTDTQYF. The DNA of the CDR3 is TGTGCCAGCAGCTTAAGGGGGGGTACAGATACGCAGTATTTT.

The table lists this clonotype with a few counts. Just one base apart from a much larger clone, this may be a read error. This chain connects TRBV20-1 to TRBJ1-2; 7 bases align to TRBD1. The CDR3 covers 13 residues. Germline CDR1 reads DFQATT; CDR2 reads SNEGSKA (reference sequence). J was trimmed by 6 bases and V by 1 base; bases with no gene match: 5. The CDR3 sequence is CSARGYRGHGYTF. CDR3 nucleotides: TGCAGTGCTAGAGGCTACAGGGGACATGGCTACACCTTC.

This clonotype was detected many times. The genes are TRBV5-1 and TRBJ1-6; D possibly corresponds to TRBD1 (5 bases). V was cut by 4 bases and J by 11 bases, with 16 bases left in between. In germline, CDR1 is SGHRS, CDR2 YFSETQ. This CDR3 has 14 amino acids. CDR3 coding DNA: TGCGCCAGCAGCCCGGGGGGAATGGGGGCACCCCTCCACTTT. It is translated as CASSPGGMGAPLHF. The full variable domain, rest sourced from reference TRBV5-1 and TRBJ1-6, is KAGVTQTPRYLIKTRGQQVTLSCSPISGHRSVSWYQQTPGQGLQFLFEYFSETQRNKGNFPGRFSGRQFSNSRSEMNVSTLELGDSALYLCASSPGGMGAPLHFGNGTRLTVT.

This clonotype was seen many times. The chain employs TRBV12-5 and TRBJ2-3; D may match TRBD1 or TRBD2 (5 bases each). CDR3 length equals 14 residues. The germline V gene has CDR1 LGHNT and CDR2 FRNRAP. Between the trimmed V and J ends, which lost 5 bases and 5 bases, there was a span of 14 bases. The DNA of the CDR3 is TGTGCTAGTGGTCCGGGACGGAGCCTAGATACGCAGTATTTT. Translating it yields CASGPGRSLDTQYF.

This clonotype is judged medium-sized (0.01 to 0.1%). The V call is TRBV6-4, the J call TRBJ2-2; D is perhaps TRBD1 or TRBD2 (5 bases each). The V and J ends lost 0 bases and 5 bases respectively, with 7 bases between them. There are 14 residues in the CDR3. Germline V CDR1 and CDR2: MRHNA, SNTAGT. The CDR3 DNA follows: TGTGCCAGCAGTGACTCGGGGGATACCGGGGAGCTGTTTTTT. Protein: CASSDSGDTGELFF.

Ten or more counts support this clonotype. The chain carries TRBV7-7 and TRBJ2-1; D possibly corresponds to TRBD2 (5 bases). This CDR3 spans 13 amino acids. CDR1 is SSHAT, CDR2 FNYEAQ, per germline (reference sequence). V lost 1 base and J lost 8, with 9 bases in between. Here the CDR3 reads CASSLDGVDEQFF. CDR3 nucleotide sequence: TGTGCCAGCAGCTTAGACGGGGTGGATGAGCAGTTCTTC.